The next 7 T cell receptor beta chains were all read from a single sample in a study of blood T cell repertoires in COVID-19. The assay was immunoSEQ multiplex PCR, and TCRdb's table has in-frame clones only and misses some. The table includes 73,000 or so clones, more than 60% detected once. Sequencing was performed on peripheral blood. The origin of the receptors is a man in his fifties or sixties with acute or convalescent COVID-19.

The CDR3 protein is CASSSRRAQLSTDTQYF. The CDR3 nucleotides read TGTGCCAGTAGTTCAAGGAGGGCCCAACTCTCCACAGATACGCAGTATTTT. The V gene is TRBV19, the J gene TRBJ2-3; weak D call: TRBD2 (6 bases). This CDR3 spans 17 amino acids. In germline, CDR1 is LNHDA, CDR2 SQIVND (reference sequence). Trimming left V 5 bases short and J 2 bases short, with 20 bases between.

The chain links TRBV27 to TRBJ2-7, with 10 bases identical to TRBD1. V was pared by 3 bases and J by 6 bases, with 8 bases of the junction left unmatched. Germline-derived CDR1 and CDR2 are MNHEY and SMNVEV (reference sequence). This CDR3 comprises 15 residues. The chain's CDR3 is CASSFRGQGPPEQYV. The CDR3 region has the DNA TGTGCCAGCAGTTTCAGGGGACAGGGGCCTCCCGAGCAGTACGTC.

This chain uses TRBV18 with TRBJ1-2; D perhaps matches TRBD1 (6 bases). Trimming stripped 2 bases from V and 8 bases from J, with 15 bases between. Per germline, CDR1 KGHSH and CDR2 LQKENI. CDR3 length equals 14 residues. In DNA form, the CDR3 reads TGTGCCAGCTCACCAAGCCAGGGGTGGATCGGCTACACCTTC. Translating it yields CASSPSQGWIGYTF.

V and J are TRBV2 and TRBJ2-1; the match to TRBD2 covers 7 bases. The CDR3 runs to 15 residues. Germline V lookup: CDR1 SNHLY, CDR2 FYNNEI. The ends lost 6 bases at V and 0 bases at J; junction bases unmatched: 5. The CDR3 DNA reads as TGTGCCAGCAGAGTAGCGGGCAACTCCTACAATGAGCAGTTCTTC. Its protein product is CASRVAGNSYNEQFF.

CDR3 in amino acids: CASTFRTFYGYTF. CDR3 in DNA: TGTGCCAGCACCTTCCGAACTTTCTATGGCTACACCTTC. The rearrangement links TRBV21-1 to TRBJ1-2. TRBV21-1 is a recognized pseudogene. This CDR3 spans 13 amino acids.

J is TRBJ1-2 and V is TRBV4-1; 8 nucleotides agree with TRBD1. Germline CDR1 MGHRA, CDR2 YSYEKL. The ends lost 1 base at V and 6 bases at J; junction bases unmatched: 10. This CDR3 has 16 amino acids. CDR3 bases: TGCGCCAGCAGCCAAGGGATTGCAGGGGGCTATGATGGCTACACCTTC. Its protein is CASSQGIAGGYDGYTF.

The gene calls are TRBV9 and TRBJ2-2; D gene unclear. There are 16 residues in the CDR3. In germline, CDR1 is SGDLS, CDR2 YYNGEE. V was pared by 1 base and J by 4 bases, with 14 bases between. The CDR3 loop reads CASSVSSPTSTGELFF. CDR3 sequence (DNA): TGTGCCAGCAGCGTAAGTTCGCCAACCAGCACCGGGGAGCTGTTTTTT.